The source of this TCR beta chain is a study of blood T cell repertoires in COVID-19. In the original processing: Nucleated cell number was recorded as an estimate derived from reference gene primer amplification. TCRdb keeps only in-frame clones here, not all; method: immunoSEQ multiplex PCR. That table is the source of V, J and clone size, and D and trimming were worked out from the DNA. The repertoire holds about 320,000 clones, with roughly nine tenths as singletons. Individuals aged about 18 to 90 years were recruited from about two dozen US areas. Cohorts were assigned according to the clinical history that participants reported. V was clipped by 3 bases and J by 3 bases; unmatched bases: 5. Germline V gene data show CDR1 as SGHDN and CDR2 as FVKESK. The CDR3 runs to 15 residues.

The clonotype originates from a man in his sixties who had recovered from COVID-19. Sequencing was carried out using PBMCs or T cells enriched from blood (not recorded which). The V call is TRBV14, the J call TRBJ1-2; 9 nucleotides line up with TRBD1. Written as DNA, the CDR3 is TGTGCCAGCAGCCAGAAACAGGGGGCTGACTATGGCTACACCTTC. Its protein product is CASSQKQGADYGYTF.